A selection of T cell receptor beta chains follows, all from one sample in a study of beta chain features in type 1 diabetes. This table comes from immunoSEQ multiplex PCR, and its TCRdb copy is limited to in-frame clones, with some not included. This table holds 250,000 to 350,000 clones, roughly 9.6% found once. Material for sequencing was naive CD4+ T cells from blood. Every receptor here comes from a woman in her thirties in good health. Each CDR3 is given with its conserved first and last residue. The D gene is left open where the match is weak. Expanded clones are given a class, and other clones once, few, many or no size at all.

d_call	v_call	j_call	clone_size	cdr3_aa	cdr3_nt
NA	TRBV9	TRBJ1-5	NA	CASSVTGGGTGQPQHF	TGTGCCAGCAGCGTCACGGGAGGGGGAACCGGTCAGCCCCAGCATTTT
NA	TRBV18	TRBJ2-7	few	CASSLGLARNYEQYF	TGTGCCAGCTCACTCGGTCTAGCGAGAAACTACGAGCAGTACTTC
TRBD2	TRBV7-2	TRBJ2-3	few	CASSPPDPSLAGVTDTQYF	TGTGCCAGCAGCCCCCCCGATCCTAGCCTAGCGGGAGTTACAGATACGCAGTATTTT
TRBD1	TRBV28	TRBJ2-7	NA	CASSQPGQGTSEQYF	TGTGCCAGCAGTCAACCGGGACAGGGGACGTCCGAGCAGTACTTC
NA	TRBV19	TRBJ2-3	NA	CASSSLGGPWDTQYF	TGTGCCAGTAGCTCGCTCGGAGGGCCGTGGGATACGCAGTATTTT
TRBD1	TRBV18	TRBJ1-1	NA	CASSSSGDRGFTEAFF	TGTGCCAGCTCGTCCTCAGGGGACAGGGGATTCACTGAAGCTTTCTTT
TRBD1	TRBV19	TRBJ2-4	NA	CASSARDRVNIQYF	TGTGCCAGTAGTGCCCGGGACAGGGTAAACATTCAGTACTTC
TRBD2	TRBV7-8	TRBJ2-2	NA	CASSPRRTSQSGELFF	TGTGCCAGCAGCCCCCGACGGACTAGCCAATCCGGGGAGCTGTTTTTT
NA	TRBV11-2	TRBJ2-1	NA	CASTTGASSYNEQFF	TGTGCCAGCACCACGGGAGCTAGCTCCTACAATGAGCAGTTCTTC
NA	TRBV30	TRBJ1-1	few	CAWRTFMNTEAFF	TGTGCCTGGAGGACATTCATGAACACTGAAGCTTTCTTT
NA	TRBV6-5	TRBJ2-7	NA	CASSYDVGGFGEQYF	TGTGCCAGCAGTTACGACGTCGGGGGTTTCGGCGAGCAGTACTTC
TRBD2	TRBV9	TRBJ2-1	few	CASAVAGGYNEQFF	TGTGCCAGCGCTGTAGCGGGAGGGTACAATGAGCAGTTCTTC
TRBD2	TRBV28	TRBJ2-3	few	CASSFGGSATDTQYF	TGTGCCAGCAGTTTCGGCGGGAGTGCTACAGATACGCAGTATTTT
NA	TRBV18	TRBJ2-7	NA	CASSPTQGPSYEQYF	TGTGCCAGCTCACCAACCCAGGGCCCCTCCTACGAGCAGTACTTC
NA	TRBV10-3	TRBJ2-2	NA	CAISARPMNTGELFF	TGTGCCATCAGTGCTAGGCCGATGAACACCGGGGAGCTGTTTTTT
NA	TRBV25-1	TRBJ1-1	NA	CASSEGAYTEAFF	TGTGCCAGCAGTGAGGGGGCTTACACTGAAGCTTTCTTT
TRBD2	TRBV6-5	TRBJ2-2	few	CASSYGRVTDTGELFF	TGTGCCAGCAGTTACGGGAGGGTCACCGACACCGGGGAGCTGTTTTTT
NA	TRBV7-2	TRBJ2-1	few	CASSFLREVRNEQFF	TGTGCCAGCAGCTTCCTGAGGGAGGTCAGGAATGAGCAGTTCTTC
TRBD2	TRBV6-5	TRBJ2-5	few	CASGDLASGARAQYF	TGTGCCAGCGGGGACCTGGCTAGCGGGGCCCGGGCCCAGTACTTC
TRBD2	TRBV9	TRBJ2-2	NA	CASSVAGGTGELFF	TGTGCCAGCAGCGTAGCGGGGGGCACCGGGGAGCTGTTTTTT
TRBD1	TRBV4-3	TRBJ2-3	few	CASSRDRDPDTQYF	TGCGCCAGCAGCCGGGACAGGGACCCAGATACGCAGTATTTT
TRBD2	TRBV6-4	TRBJ2-1	NA	CASSLLAGAFNEQFF	TGTGCCAGCAGTTTACTAGCGGGAGCTTTCAATGAGCAGTTCTTC
NA	TRBV9	TRBJ2-7	few	CASSVAALASYEQYF	TGTGCCAGCAGCGTTGCGGCGCTAGCCTCCTACGAGCAGTACTTC
NA	TRBV18	TRBJ2-1	NA	CASSRDNPYNEQFF	TGTGCCAGCTCACGGGACAACCCCTACAATGAGCAGTTCTTC
TRBD1	TRBV2	TRBJ1-1	NA	CASSGGQTNTEAFF	TGTGCCAGCAGTGGGGGACAGACGAACACTGAAGCTTTCTTT
NA	TRBV9	TRBJ2-1	NA	CASSVRRLDEQFF	TGTGCCAGCAGCGTTCGGCGTCTAGATGAGCAGTTCTTC
NA	TRBV7-9	TRBJ1-4	NA	CASSLWFEETNEKLFF	TGTGCCAGCAGCTTATGGTTTGAGGAAACTAATGAAAAACTGTTTTTT
NA	TRBV28	TRBJ1-1	once	CASSPPTGNTEAFF	TGTGCCAGCAGTCCCCCGACAGGGAACACTGAAGCTTTCTTT
NA	TRBV28	TRBJ2-7	NA	CASSLTSPYEQYF	TGTGCCAGCAGCCTTACTAGTCCCTACGAGCAGTACTTC
TRBD1	TRBV6-1	TRBJ1-1	NA	CASSRPRTGGTEAFF	TGTGCCAGCAGCCGGCCCCGAACAGGGGGCACTGAAGCTTTCTTT
TRBD2	TRBV19	TRBJ2-7	NA	CASAAPTSGNSYEQYF	TGTGCCAGTGCCGCCCCCACTAGCGGGAACTCCTACGAGCAGTACTTC
TRBD2	TRBV7-9	TRBJ2-2	few	CASSLAAGVGELFF	TGTGCCAGCAGCTTAGCAGCGGGAGTCGGGGAGCTGTTTTTT
TRBD2	TRBV9	TRBJ2-3	few	CASSRLAGGTDTQYF	TGTGCCAGCAGCAGACTAGCGGGAGGCACAGATACGCAGTATTTT
NA	TRBV5-1	TRBJ2-5	NA	CASNPLAGFQETQYF	TGCGCCAGCAACCCTTTGGCGGGGTTCCAAGAGACCCAGTACTTC
NA	TRBV7-2	TRBJ1-5	few	CASSLYGGRVNQPQHF	TGTGCCAGCAGCTTATACGGGGGGCGGGTCAATCAGCCCCAGCATTTT
TRBD1	TRBV7-9	TRBJ1-1	NA	CASSPIGQGDEAFF	TGTGCCAGCAGCCCCATTGGACAGGGGGATGAAGCTTTCTTT
NA	TRBV19	TRBJ2-1	few	CASSILTRNNEQFF	TGTGCCAGTAGTATCCTAACTAGGAACAATGAGCAGTTCTTC
NA	TRBV28	TRBJ2-5	few	CASSLGLSRQTQYF	TGTGCCAGCAGTTTGGGACTTAGCAGGCAGACCCAGTACTTC
NA	TRBV7-9	TRBJ2-6	few	CAKDRTLSGANVLTF	TGTGCCAAGGACAGAACGCTATCTGGGGCCAACGTCCTGACTTTC
NA	TRBV4-3	TRBJ2-7	NA	CASSQDIGGREQYF	TGCGCCAGCAGCCAAGATATCGGGGGGCGGGAGCAGTACTTC
TRBD1	TRBV28	TRBJ2-1	few	CASSLSGTGSYNEQFF	TGTGCCAGCAGCCTATCAGGGACAGGGTCCTACAATGAGCAGTTCTTC
NA	TRBV28	TRBJ2-6	once	CASALRAGANVLTF	TGTGCCAGCGCCTTGAGGGCTGGGGCCAACGTCCTGACTTTC
TRBD2	TRBV30	TRBJ2-1	few	CACSGLANNEQFF	TGTGCCTGTTCAGGACTAGCGAACAATGAGCAGTTCTTC
TRBD1	TRBV11-2	TRBJ2-6	few	CASSPKGRDSSGANVLTF	TGTGCCAGCAGCCCAAAGGGCAGGGACAGCTCTGGGGCCAACGTCCTGACTTTC
NA	TRBV30	TRBJ2-1	few	CAWSGTAAPYNEQFF	TGTGCCTGGAGCGGGACTGCGGCACCCTACAATGAGCAGTTCTTC
TRBD2	TRBV27	TRBJ2-7	NA	CASATRRRGSSYEQYF	TGTGCCAGCGCCACGCGACGGCGGGGGAGCTCCTACGAGCAGTACTTC
TRBD1	TRBV7-2	TRBJ1-2	few	CASSPWTGGNYGYTF	TGTGCCAGCAGCCCCTGGACAGGGGGCAACTATGGCTACACCTTC
TRBD1	TRBV7-2	TRBJ2-7	few	CASSSLDRGRFEQYF	TGTGCCAGCAGCTCCCTCGACAGGGGGCGCTTCGAGCAGTACTTC
NA	TRBV30	TRBJ1-4	NA	CAWSRLGPVEKLFF	TGTGCCTGGAGCCGACTAGGACCGGTCGAAAAACTGTTTTTT
NA	TRBV30	TRBJ1-1	few	CAWSVRGNTEAFF	TGTGCCTGGAGTGTTAGGGGGAACACTGAAGCTTTCTTT
NA	TRBV5-1	TRBJ2-1	NA	CASRLASSHEQFF	TGCGCCAGCAGATTGGCCTCGAGCCATGAGCAGTTCTTC
TRBD2	TRBV5-1	TRBJ2-3	few	CASRTSPTPDTQYF	TGCGCCAGCAGGACTAGCCCAACCCCAGATACGCAGTATTTT
NA	TRBV28	TRBJ2-3	few	CASSTGPSTDTQYF	TGTGCCAGTAGCACCGGTCCTAGCACAGATACGCAGTATTTT
TRBD2	TRBV13	TRBJ2-3	NA	CASSLGVLAGGPAATDTQYF	TGTGCCAGCAGCTTAGGCGTGCTAGCGGGAGGGCCCGCGGCTACAGATACGCAGTATTTT
NA	TRBV5-1	TRBJ1-5	NA	CASSLGLQGYSNQPQHF	TGCGCCAGCAGCCTAGGACTCCAAGGGTATAGCAATCAGCCCCAGCATTTT